These T cell receptor beta chains were read from a single sample in a study of blood T cell repertoires in COVID-19. Produced via immunoSEQ multiplex PCR; TCRdb's table is partial and in-frame only. The data hold around 130,000 clones, with 75% to 90% observed a single time. The sample was PBMCs or T cells enriched from blood (not recorded which). The receptors here all came from a woman aged 45-65 years who had recovered from COVID-19. CDR3s include the opening cysteine and the closing phenylalanine or tryptophan. A D gene is named only where the DNA matches it firmly. Size tells how often a clone was seen (once, few, many) or the class of an expanded clone, and some rows leave it out.

J gene: TRBJ1-2; D gene: TRBD1; clone size: .; V gene: TRBV7-9; CDR3 protein: CASRQRTGDLGYTF; CDR3 DNA: TGTGCCAGCAGACAGAGGACAGGTGATCTTGGCTACACCTTC
J gene: TRBJ2-7; D gene: TRBD1; clone size: .; V gene: TRBV6-5; CDR3 protein: CASRDRVAEQYF; CDR3 DNA: TGTGCCAGCAGAGACAGGGTTGCCGAGCAGTACTTC
J gene: TRBJ1-3; D gene: TRBD1; clone size: .; V gene: TRBV7-9; CDR3 protein: CASSLGGQGRSSGNTIYF; CDR3 DNA: TGTGCCAGCAGCTTAGGGGGACAGGGGAGATCCTCTGGAAACACCATATATTTT
J gene: TRBJ2-3; D gene: TRBD1; clone size: .; V gene: TRBV7-3; CDR3 protein: CASRRGQGTTDTQYF; CDR3 DNA: TGTGCCAGCAGACGGGGACAGGGGACGACAGATACGCAGTATTTT
J gene: TRBJ2-5; D gene: TRBD1; clone size: .; V gene: TRBV10-3; CDR3 protein: CAIRPQTGDETQYF; CDR3 DNA: TGTGCCATCAGGCCACAAACAGGGGACGAGACCCAGTACTTC
J gene: TRBJ1-1; D gene: TRBD1; clone size: .; V gene: TRBV6-6; CDR3 protein: CASSLARDRNTEAFF; CDR3 DNA: TGTGCCAGCAGTCTAGCCCGGGACAGGAACACTGAAGCTTTCTTT
J gene: TRBJ2-5; D gene: .; clone size: .; V gene: TRBV4-1; CDR3 protein: CASSQNPAQETQYF; CDR3 DNA: TGCGCCAGCAGCCAAAATCCAGCGCAAGAGACCCAGTACTTC
J gene: TRBJ1-1; D gene: .; clone size: .; V gene: TRBV3-1/TRBV3-2; CDR3 protein: CASSQMASGSTEAFF; CDR3 DNA: TGTGCCAGCAGCCAAATGGCCTCGGGAAGCACTGAAGCTTTCTTT
J gene: TRBJ2-3; D gene: .; clone size: .; V gene: TRBV7-3; CDR3 protein: CASSSGLSTDTQYF; CDR3 DNA: TGTGCCAGCAGCTCCGGACTTAGCACAGATACGCAGTATTTT
J gene: TRBJ1-1; D gene: TRBD1; clone size: .; V gene: TRBV9; CDR3 protein: CASSGTGQSNTEAFF; CDR3 DNA: TGTGCCAGCAGCGGAACGGGACAGTCGAACACTGAAGCTTTCTTT
J gene: TRBJ2-1; D gene: TRBD2; clone size: once; V gene: TRBV2; CDR3 protein: CASSGGGGYNEQFF; CDR3 DNA: TGTGCCAGCAGTGGCGGGGGGGGCTACAATGAGCAGTTCTTC
J gene: TRBJ1-1; D gene: TRBD1; clone size: .; V gene: TRBV10-2; CDR3 protein: CASSETTGRNTEAFF; CDR3 DNA: TGCGCCAGCAGTGAGACGACAGGGCGGAACACTGAAGCTTTCTTT
J gene: TRBJ2-6; D gene: TRBD1; clone size: .; V gene: TRBV5-1; CDR3 protein: CASSLAPGTGISGANVLTF; CDR3 DNA: TGCGCCAGCAGCCTAGCCCCCGGGACAGGGATCTCTGGGGCCAACGTCCTGACTTTC
J gene: TRBJ2-3; D gene: TRBD2; clone size: once; V gene: TRBV3-1/TRBV3-2; CDR3 protein: CASSQGGGGTDTQYF; CDR3 DNA: TGTGCCAGCAGCCAAGGGGGAGGGGGCACAGATACGCAGTATTTT
J gene: TRBJ1-2; D gene: .; clone size: .; V gene: TRBV6-5; CDR3 protein: CASSYQSNYGYTF; CDR3 DNA: TGTGCCAGCAGTTACCAGTCCAACTATGGCTACACCTTC
J gene: TRBJ2-1; D gene: .; clone size: .; V gene: TRBV18; CDR3 protein: CASSQGAGNEQFF; CDR3 DNA: TGTGCCAGCTCACAGGGAGCGGGCAATGAGCAGTTCTTC
J gene: TRBJ2-7; D gene: TRBD1; clone size: .; V gene: TRBV30; CDR3 protein: CAWGTGNGEQYF; CDR3 DNA: TGTGCCTGGGGGACAGGGAACGGCGAGCAGTACTTC
J gene: TRBJ2-1; D gene: TRBD2; clone size: .; V gene: TRBV7-8; CDR3 protein: CASSFRTSGGARNEQFF; CDR3 DNA: TGTGCCAGCAGCTTCCGGACTAGCGGGGGGGCCAGGAATGAGCAGTTCTTC
J gene: TRBJ2-2; D gene: TRBD1; clone size: .; V gene: TRBV5-1; CDR3 protein: CASSIYTGTGNTGELFF; CDR3 DNA: TGCGCCAGCAGCATTTATACCGGGACAGGGAACACCGGGGAGCTGTTTTTT
J gene: TRBJ2-7; D gene: .; clone size: .; V gene: TRBV18; CDR3 protein: CASSPSRTVGSSYEQYF; CDR3 DNA: TGTGCCAGCTCACCCTCTCGGACAGTGGGGAGCTCCTACGAGCAGTACTTC
J gene: TRBJ2-3; D gene: TRBD1; clone size: .; V gene: TRBV15; CDR3 protein: CATSQLRGSTDTQYF; CDR3 DNA: TGTGCCACCAGCCAACTCAGGGGGAGCACAGATACGCAGTATTTT
J gene: TRBJ1-2; D gene: .; clone size: .; V gene: TRBV11-2; CDR3 protein: CASSLVRRMGGAIYGYTF; CDR3 DNA: TGTGCCAGCAGCTTAGTGCGCCGGATGGGTGGGGCAATCTATGGCTACACCTTC
J gene: TRBJ1-4; D gene: .; clone size: .; V gene: TRBV12-3/TRBV12-4; CDR3 protein: CASSSRVEKLFF; CDR3 DNA: TGTGCCAGCAGTTCCAGGGTTGAAAAACTGTTTTTT
J gene: TRBJ2-3; D gene: TRBD2; clone size: once; V gene: TRBV5-1; CDR3 protein: CASSWRGGAADTQYF; CDR3 DNA: TGCGCCAGCAGCTGGCGCGGGGGGGCCGCAGATACGCAGTATTTT
J gene: TRBJ2-7; D gene: .; clone size: .; V gene: TRBV10-3; CDR3 protein: CAIRTGTTSYEQYF; CDR3 DNA: TGTGCCATCAGGACCGGGACAACCTCCTACGAGCAGTACTTC
J gene: TRBJ2-3; D gene: TRBD1; clone size: .; V gene: TRBV7-9; CDR3 protein: CASSQPGQGILVDTQYF; CDR3 DNA: TGTGCCAGCAGTCAACCGGGACAGGGAATATTAGTGGATACGCAGTATTTT
J gene: TRBJ1-1; D gene: TRBD1; clone size: .; V gene: TRBV15; CDR3 protein: CATSSTGTGLRNTEAFF; CDR3 DNA: TGTGCCACCAGCAGTACCGGGACAGGGTTGAGGAACACTGAAGCTTTCTTT
J gene: TRBJ1-2; D gene: TRBD1; clone size: .; V gene: TRBV30; CDR3 protein: CAWSGTGDSGYTF; CDR3 DNA: TGTGCCTGGTCCGGAACAGGGGATAGCGGCTACACCTTC
J gene: TRBJ2-1; D gene: .; clone size: .; V gene: TRBV3-1/TRBV3-2; CDR3 protein: CASSPLERYNEQFF; CDR3 DNA: TGTGCCAGCAGCCCCCTTGAGCGTTACAATGAGCAGTTCTTC
J gene: TRBJ2-7; D gene: .; clone size: .; V gene: TRBV5-1; CDR3 protein: CASSEQGSYEQYF; CDR3 DNA: TGCGCCAGCAGCGAACAGGGTTCCTACGAGCAGTACTTC
J gene: TRBJ2-2; D gene: .; clone size: few; V gene: TRBV10-1; CDR3 protein: CASSDGSAGELFF; CDR3 DNA: TGCGCCAGCAGTGATGGGAGCGCCGGGGAGCTGTTTTTT
J gene: TRBJ2-7; D gene: TRBD2; clone size: .; V gene: TRBV5-4; CDR3 protein: CASRRTSGGRSYEQYF; CDR3 DNA: TGTGCCAGCAGGAGAACTAGCGGGGGGCGATCCTACGAGCAGTACTTC
J gene: TRBJ1-5; D gene: .; clone size: .; V gene: TRBV7-6; CDR3 protein: CASSLAARDGNQPQHF; CDR3 DNA: TGTGCCAGCAGCTTAGCGGCCAGGGATGGCAATCAGCCCCAGCATTTT
J gene: TRBJ1-2; D gene: TRBD1; clone size: once; V gene: TRBV27; CDR3 protein: CASSPTGNYGYTF; CDR3 DNA: TGTGCCAGCAGCCCGACAGGGAACTATGGCTACACCTTC
J gene: TRBJ2-3; D gene: TRBD2; clone size: .; V gene: TRBV2; CDR3 protein: CASSEWAGGRTDTQYF; CDR3 DNA: TGTGCCAGCAGTGAATGGGCGGGGGGGCGGACAGATACGCAGTATTTT
J gene: TRBJ2-1; D gene: .; clone size: .; V gene: TRBV9; CDR3 protein: CASSKGGNEQFF; CDR3 DNA: TGTGCCAGCAGCAAAGGGGGAAATGAGCAGTTCTTC
J gene: TRBJ2-7; D gene: TRBD1; clone size: .; V gene: TRBV30; CDR3 protein: CAWSSGTGVEQYF; CDR3 DNA: TGTGCCTGGTCTTCCGGGACAGGGGTCGAGCAGTACTTC
J gene: TRBJ2-3; D gene: TRBD2; clone size: once; V gene: TRBV6-1; CDR3 protein: CASSEWGGDTDTQYF; CDR3 DNA: TGTGCCAGCAGTGAATGGGGGGGAGACACAGATACGCAGTATTTT
J gene: TRBJ1-6; D gene: .; clone size: .; V gene: TRBV21-1; CDR3 protein: CASSKVGQASRSPLHF; CDR3 DNA: TGTGCCAGCAGCAAAGTGGGGCAGGCGTCCCGGTCACCCCTCCACTTT
J gene: TRBJ1-1; D gene: .; clone size: .; V gene: TRBV7-2; CDR3 protein: CASSLGGHMNTEAFF; CDR3 DNA: TGTGCCAGCAGCTTAGGGGGACACATGAACACTGAAGCTTTCTTT
J gene: TRBJ2-1; D gene: TRBD1; clone size: once; V gene: TRBV15; CDR3 protein: CATSSDRAYNEQFF; CDR3 DNA: TGTGCCACCAGCAGCGACAGGGCCTACAATGAGCAGTTCTTC
J gene: TRBJ2-1; D gene: TRBD1; clone size: .; V gene: TRBV12-5; CDR3 protein: CASGTAGQGYNEQFF; CDR3 DNA: TGTGCTAGTGGAACAGCCGGACAGGGGTACAATGAGCAGTTCTTC
J gene: TRBJ2-7; D gene: TRBD2; clone size: .; V gene: TRBV9; CDR3 protein: CASSVGGGSRYEQYF; CDR3 DNA: TGTGCCAGCAGCGTAGGCGGGGGGAGTCGCTACGAGCAGTACTTC
J gene: TRBJ1-1; D gene: .; clone size: .; V gene: TRBV7-3; CDR3 protein: CASSSQENTEAFF; CDR3 DNA: TGTGCCAGCAGCTCACAGGAGAACACTGAAGCTTTCTTT
J gene: TRBJ2-2; D gene: TRBD1; clone size: .; V gene: TRBV11-3; CDR3 protein: CASSAGGSAGELFF; CDR3 DNA: TGTGCCAGCAGCGCAGGGGGTTCGGCCGGGGAGCTGTTTTTT
J gene: TRBJ2-1; D gene: .; clone size: .; V gene: TRBV3-1/TRBV3-2; CDR3 protein: CASSQGLASKFF; CDR3 DNA: TGTGCCAGCAGCCAAGGGTTAGCTTCTAAGTTCTTC
J gene: TRBJ1-2; D gene: TRBD1; clone size: .; V gene: TRBV6-5; CDR3 protein: CASSYTTGGAYGYTF; CDR3 DNA: TGTGCCAGCAGTTACACTACAGGGGGCGCTTATGGCTACACCTTC
J gene: TRBJ2-7; D gene: TRBD2; clone size: .; V gene: TRBV27; CDR3 protein: CASSLWGGYEQYF; CDR3 DNA: TGTGCCAGCAGTTTATGGGGGGGGTATGAGCAGTACTTC
J gene: TRBJ1-1; D gene: TRBD1; clone size: .; V gene: TRBV4-1; CDR3 protein: CASSQYRGNTEAFF; CDR3 DNA: TGCGCCAGCAGCCAATACAGGGGGAACACTGAAGCTTTCTTT
J gene: TRBJ2-7; D gene: TRBD1; clone size: .; V gene: TRBV19; CDR3 protein: CASSTQTGALGEQYF; CDR3 DNA: TGTGCCAGTAGTACTCAGACAGGGGCCTTGGGAGAGCAGTACTTC
J gene: TRBJ2-1; D gene: .; clone size: .; V gene: TRBV13; CDR3 protein: CASSLEEGGGSYNEQFF; CDR3 DNA: TGTGCCAGCAGCTTAGAGGAGGGAGGGGGCTCCTACAATGAGCAGTTCTTC
J gene: TRBJ2-7; D gene: TRBD1; clone size: .; V gene: TRBV29-1; CDR3 protein: CSVSSRRTGGHEQYF; CDR3 DNA: TGCAGCGTTTCTTCCCGACGGACAGGGGGCCACGAGCAGTACTTC
J gene: TRBJ2-7; D gene: TRBD1; clone size: .; V gene: TRBV7-7; CDR3 protein: CASSSGTGGDYEQYF; CDR3 DNA: TGTGCTAGCAGCTCGGGCACAGGGGGTGACTACGAGCAGTACTTC
J gene: TRBJ2-1; D gene: .; clone size: medium-sized; V gene: TRBV4-1; CDR3 protein: CASSRGGRDNEQFF; CDR3 DNA: TGCGCCAGCAGCAGGGGGGGCCGGGACAATGAGCAGTTCTTC
J gene: TRBJ2-1; D gene: TRBD1; clone size: .; V gene: TRBV11-1; CDR3 protein: CASSLVRGRKNEQFF; CDR3 DNA: TGTGCCAGCAGCTTAGTCAGGGGGCGCAAAAATGAGCAGTTCTTC